The sequence of this T cell receptor beta chain was determined in a study of T cell responses to AZD1222 COVID-19 vaccine. Whole-study context: Second-dose intervals of approximately 4 or approximately 12 weeks were pooled.

The study, taken as a whole, reports: Only a handful of AZD1222 recipients, six or seven in all, had baseline seropositivity. Most donors were white British and more were female, and clonal diversity was possibly underestimated. Spike-specific TCR breadth and depth rose after two AZD1222 doses.

Worth noting for this clone: Its target is unknown.

Clones were sequenced by immunoSEQ multiplex PCR, and TCRdb holds only the in-frame ones, with some missing. The sample lists about 180,000 clones; over 85% were seen once. Germline CDR1 is LGHDT and CDR2 is YNNKEL (reference sequence). The V and J ends lost 1 base and 4 bases, in that order; junction bases with no gene match: 9. There are 17 residues in the CDR3. The sequencing used peripheral blood, collected on day 0 of AZD1222 vaccination. The origin of this receptor is an adult in good health. The genes are TRBV3-1 (or the pseudogene TRBV3-2) and TRBJ1-2, with 10 nucleotides matching TRBD1. The CDR3 reads CASSQVNPGQGPYGYTF. The DNA for the CDR3 is TGTGCCAGCAGCCAAGTTAATCCGGGACAGGGGCCCTATGGCTACACCTTC.